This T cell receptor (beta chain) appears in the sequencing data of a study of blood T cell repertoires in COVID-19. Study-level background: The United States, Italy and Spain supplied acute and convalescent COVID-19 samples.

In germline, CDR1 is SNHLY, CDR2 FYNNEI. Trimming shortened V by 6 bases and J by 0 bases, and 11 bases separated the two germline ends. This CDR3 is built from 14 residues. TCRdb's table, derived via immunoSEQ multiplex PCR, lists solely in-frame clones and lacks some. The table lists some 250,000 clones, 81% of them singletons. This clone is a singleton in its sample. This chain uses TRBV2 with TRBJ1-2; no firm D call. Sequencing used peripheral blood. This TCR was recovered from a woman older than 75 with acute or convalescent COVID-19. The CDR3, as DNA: TGTGCCAGCAGACCTGGAGGAGCTAACTATGGCTACACCTTC. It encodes CASRPGGANYGYTF.